This T cell receptor (beta chain) was identified in a study of blood T cells in healthy people across ages. Study-wide findings and caveats: Aged donors had fewer naive CD4+ cells and lower diversity than long-lived donors. A roughly linear age-dependent decrease characterized TCR beta diversity per million T cells.

This clonotype was counted only a few times. Its antigen remains unidentified. Through a sample-barcoded 5' primer and a J-beta primer mix, a second PCR was run for roughly 7 to 12 cycles. The template-switch adaptor was a 5' adaptor with 12 random nucleotides. It tagged each cDNA molecule. TCRdb recomputed calls from the 5' RACE reads with MiXCR, one row per CDR3 protein. The table shows approximately 1,000,000 distinct CDR3 sequences, with roughly two fifths occurring only once. With 0 bases clipped from V and 7 bases from J, the junction kept 17 bases outside the gene matches. Germline V gene sequence: CDR1 MGHDK, CDR2 SYGVNS. This CDR3 has 19 residues.

The receptor was isolated from a man aged 18 to 29 in good health. This sequence joins TRBV25-1 and TRBJ2-1; 8 positions match TRBD2. What was sequenced was blood. CDR3 sequence: CASSEYIESGAGGSNEQFF. DNA of the CDR3: TGTGCCAGCAGTGAATATATAGAGAGTGGGGCGGGGGGTAGTAATGAGCAGTTCTTC.